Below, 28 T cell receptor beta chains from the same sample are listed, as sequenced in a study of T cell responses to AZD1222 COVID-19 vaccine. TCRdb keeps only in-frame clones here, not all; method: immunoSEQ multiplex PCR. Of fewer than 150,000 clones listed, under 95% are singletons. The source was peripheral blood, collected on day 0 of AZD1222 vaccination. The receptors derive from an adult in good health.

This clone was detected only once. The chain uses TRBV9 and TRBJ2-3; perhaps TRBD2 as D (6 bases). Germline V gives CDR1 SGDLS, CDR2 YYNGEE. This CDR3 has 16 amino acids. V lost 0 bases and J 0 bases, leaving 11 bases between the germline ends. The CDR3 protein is CASSVDPGTSTDTQYF. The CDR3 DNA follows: TGTGCCAGCAGCGTAGACCCAGGGACTAGCACAGATACGCAGTATTTT.

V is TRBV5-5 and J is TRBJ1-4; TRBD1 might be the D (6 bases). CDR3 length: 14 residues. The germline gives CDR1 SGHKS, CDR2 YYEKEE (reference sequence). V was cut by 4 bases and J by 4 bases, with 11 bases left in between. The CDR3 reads CASSLDSHNEKLFF. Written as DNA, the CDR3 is TGTGCCAGCAGCCTGGACAGCCATAATGAAAAACTGTTTTTT.

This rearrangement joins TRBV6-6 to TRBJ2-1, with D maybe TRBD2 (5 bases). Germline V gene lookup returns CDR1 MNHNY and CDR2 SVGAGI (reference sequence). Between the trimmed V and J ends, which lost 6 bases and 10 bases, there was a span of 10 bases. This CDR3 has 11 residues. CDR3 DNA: TGTGCCAGCAGACGAGGGAACGAGCAGTTCTTC. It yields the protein CASRRGNEQFF.

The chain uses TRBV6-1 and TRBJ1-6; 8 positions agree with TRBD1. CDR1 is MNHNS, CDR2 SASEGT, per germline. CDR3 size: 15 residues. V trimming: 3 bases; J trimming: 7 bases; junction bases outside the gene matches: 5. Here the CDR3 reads CASSDQGARNSPLHF. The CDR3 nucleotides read TGTGCCAGCAGTGACCAGGGGGCCAGGAATTCACCCCTCCACTTT.

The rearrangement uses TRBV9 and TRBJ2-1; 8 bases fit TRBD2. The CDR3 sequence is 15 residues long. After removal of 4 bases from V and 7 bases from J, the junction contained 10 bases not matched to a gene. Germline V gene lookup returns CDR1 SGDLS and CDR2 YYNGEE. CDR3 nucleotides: TGTGCCAGCAGCCCGGGAGGGCCTCTCGCAAATGAGCAGTTCTTC. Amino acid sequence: CASSPGGPLANEQFF.

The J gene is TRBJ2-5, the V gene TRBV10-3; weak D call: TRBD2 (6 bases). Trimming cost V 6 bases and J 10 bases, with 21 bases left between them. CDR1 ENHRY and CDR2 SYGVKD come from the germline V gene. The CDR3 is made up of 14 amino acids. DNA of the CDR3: TGTGCCATCAGGGATCCGGGACTTGGGGCTAACCAGTACTTC. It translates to CAIRDPGLGANQYF.

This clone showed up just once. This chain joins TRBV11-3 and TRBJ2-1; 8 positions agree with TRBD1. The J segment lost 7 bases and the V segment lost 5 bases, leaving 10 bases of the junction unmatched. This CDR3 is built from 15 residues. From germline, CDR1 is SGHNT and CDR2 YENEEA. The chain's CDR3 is CASSLRQGFGNEQFF. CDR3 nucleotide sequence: TGTGCCAGCAGCCTGAGACAGGGGTTCGGAAATGAGCAGTTCTTC.

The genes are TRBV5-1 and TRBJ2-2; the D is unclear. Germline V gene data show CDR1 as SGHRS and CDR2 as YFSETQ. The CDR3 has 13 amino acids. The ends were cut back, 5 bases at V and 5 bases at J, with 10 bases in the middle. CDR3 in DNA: TGCGCCAGCAGGGCCCTAACGACCGGGGAGCTGTTTTTT. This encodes CASRALTTGELFF.

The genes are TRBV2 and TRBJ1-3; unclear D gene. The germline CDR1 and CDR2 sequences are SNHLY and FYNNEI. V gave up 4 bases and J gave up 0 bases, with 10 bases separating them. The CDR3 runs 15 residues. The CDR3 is CASSGRQPSGNTIYF. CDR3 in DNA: TGTGCCAGCAGTGGACGTCAGCCCTCTGGAAACACCATATATTTT.

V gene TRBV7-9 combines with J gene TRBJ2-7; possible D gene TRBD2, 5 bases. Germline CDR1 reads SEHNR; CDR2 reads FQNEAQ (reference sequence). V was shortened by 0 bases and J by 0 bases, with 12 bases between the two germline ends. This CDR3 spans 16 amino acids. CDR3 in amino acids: CASSLAPEAYSYEQYF. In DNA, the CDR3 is TGTGCCAGCAGCTTAGCGCCGGAGGCTTACTCCTACGAGCAGTACTTC. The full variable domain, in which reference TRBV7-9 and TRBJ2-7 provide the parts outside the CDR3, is DTGVSQNPRHKITKRGQNVTFRCDPISEHNRLYWYRQTLGQGPEFLTYFQNEAQLEKSRLLSDRFSAERPKGSFSTLEIQRTEQGDSAMYLCASSLAPEAYSYEQYFGPGTRLTVT.

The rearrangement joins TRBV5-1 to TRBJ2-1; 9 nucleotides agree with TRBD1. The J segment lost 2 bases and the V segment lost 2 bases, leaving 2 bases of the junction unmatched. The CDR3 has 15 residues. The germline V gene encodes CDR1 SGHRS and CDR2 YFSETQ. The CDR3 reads CASSFGQGTYNEQFF. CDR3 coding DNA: TGCGCCAGCAGCTTCGGACAGGGGACCTACAATGAGCAGTTCTTC.

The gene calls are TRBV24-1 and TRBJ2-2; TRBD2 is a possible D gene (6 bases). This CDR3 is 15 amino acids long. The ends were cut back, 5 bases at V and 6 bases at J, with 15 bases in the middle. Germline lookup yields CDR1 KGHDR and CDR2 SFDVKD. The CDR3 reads CATSAGGKEPGELFF. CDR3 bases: TGTGCCACCAGTGCAGGCGGGAAAGAGCCCGGGGAGCTGTTTTTT.

CDR3 residues: CASSQGLWGEQYF. The CDR3 DNA is TGCGCCAGCAGCCAAGGGTTATGGGGCGAGCAGTACTTC. The chain links TRBV4-3 to TRBJ2-7, with unresolved D. The CDR3 contains 13 residues. Trimming took off 1 base at V and 6 bases at J, with 10 bases between the two ends. Germline V gene sequence: CDR1 LGHNA, CDR2 YSLEER.

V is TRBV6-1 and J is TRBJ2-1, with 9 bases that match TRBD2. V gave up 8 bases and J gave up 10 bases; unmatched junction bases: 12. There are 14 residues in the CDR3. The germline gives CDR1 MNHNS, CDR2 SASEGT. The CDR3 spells CASLLSQAGGEQFF. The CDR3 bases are TGTGCCAGCCTACTTTCACAAGCGGGAGGCGAGCAGTTCTTC.

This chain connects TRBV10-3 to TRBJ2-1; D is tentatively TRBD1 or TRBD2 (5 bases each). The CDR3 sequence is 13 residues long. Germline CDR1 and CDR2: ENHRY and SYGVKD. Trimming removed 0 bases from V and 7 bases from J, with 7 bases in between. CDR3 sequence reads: CAISESGENEQFF. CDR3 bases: TGTGCCATCAGTGAGTCGGGGGAGAATGAGCAGTTCTTC.

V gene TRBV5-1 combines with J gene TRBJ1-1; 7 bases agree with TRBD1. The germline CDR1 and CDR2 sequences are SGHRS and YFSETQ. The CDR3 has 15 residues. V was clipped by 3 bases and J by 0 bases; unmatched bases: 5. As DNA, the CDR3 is TGCGCCAGCAGCTGGGCAGGGGGAGTGAACACTGAAGCTTTCTTT. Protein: CASSWAGGVNTEAFF.

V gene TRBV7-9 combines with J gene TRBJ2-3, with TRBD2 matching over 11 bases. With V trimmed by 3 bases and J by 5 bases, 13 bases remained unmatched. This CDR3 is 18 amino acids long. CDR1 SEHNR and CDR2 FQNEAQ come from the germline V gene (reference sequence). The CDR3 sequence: CASSLGDRGTSGQDTQYF. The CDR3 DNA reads TGTGCCAGCAGCTTGGGGGACCGTGGGACTAGCGGTCAAGATACGCAGTATTTT.

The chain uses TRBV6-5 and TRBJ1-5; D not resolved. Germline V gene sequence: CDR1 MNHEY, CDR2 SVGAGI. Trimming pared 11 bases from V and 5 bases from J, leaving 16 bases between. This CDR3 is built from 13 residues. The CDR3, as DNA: TGTGCCGGGTTGGGCAGCCCCTATCAGCCCCAGCATTTT. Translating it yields CAGLGSPYQPQHF.

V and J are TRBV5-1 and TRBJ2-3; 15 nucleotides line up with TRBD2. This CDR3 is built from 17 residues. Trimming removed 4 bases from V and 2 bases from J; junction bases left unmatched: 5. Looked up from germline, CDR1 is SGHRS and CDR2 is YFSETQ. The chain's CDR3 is CASSQGLAGGLTDTQYF. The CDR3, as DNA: TGCGCCAGCAGCCAGGGACTAGCGGGAGGACTCACAGATACGCAGTATTTT.

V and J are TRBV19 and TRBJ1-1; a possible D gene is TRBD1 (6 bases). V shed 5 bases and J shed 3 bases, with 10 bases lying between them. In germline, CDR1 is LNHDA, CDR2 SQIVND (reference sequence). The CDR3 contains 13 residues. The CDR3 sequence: CASSERGHTEAFF. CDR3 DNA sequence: TGTGCCAGTAGTGAACGGGGGCACACTGAAGCTTTCTTT.

CDR3 nucleotide sequence: TGTGCCAGCAGCCAAGAATCCAGCAGCTACAATGAGCAGTTCTTC. It translates to CASSQESSSYNEQFF. This chain uses TRBV3-1 (or the pseudogene TRBV3-2) with TRBJ2-1; D is uncertain. The germline CDR1 and CDR2 sequences are LGHDT and YNNKEL (reference sequence). The CDR3 is made up of 15 amino acids. V gave up 0 bases and J gave up 3 bases, with 9 bases separating them.

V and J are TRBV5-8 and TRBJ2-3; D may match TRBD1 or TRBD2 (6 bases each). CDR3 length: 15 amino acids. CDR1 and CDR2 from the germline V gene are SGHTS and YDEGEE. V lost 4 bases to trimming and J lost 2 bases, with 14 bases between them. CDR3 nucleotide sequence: TGTGCCAGCAGCCCCGGTCGGGGGCCCACAGATACGCAGTATTTT. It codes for CASSPGRGPTDTQYF.

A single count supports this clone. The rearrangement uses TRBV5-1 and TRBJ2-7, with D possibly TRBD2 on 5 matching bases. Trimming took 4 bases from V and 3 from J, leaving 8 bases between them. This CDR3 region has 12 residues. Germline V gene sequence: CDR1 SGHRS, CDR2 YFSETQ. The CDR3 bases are TGCGCCAGCAGCCCCGAGGGCTACGAGCAGTACTTC. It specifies CASSPEGYEQYF. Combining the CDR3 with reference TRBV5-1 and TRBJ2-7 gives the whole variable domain KAGVTQTPRYLIKTRGQQVTLSCSPISGHRSVSWYQQTPGQGLQFLFEYFSETQRNKGNFPGRFSGRQFSNSRSEMNVSTLELGDSALYLCASSPEGYEQYFGPGTRLTVT.

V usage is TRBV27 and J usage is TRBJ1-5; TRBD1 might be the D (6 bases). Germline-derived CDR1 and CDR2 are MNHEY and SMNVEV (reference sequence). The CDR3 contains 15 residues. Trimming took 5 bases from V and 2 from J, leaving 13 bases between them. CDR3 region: CASSSAGDGNQPQHF. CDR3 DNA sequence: TGTGCCAGCAGTAGCGCAGGGGATGGCAATCAGCCCCAGCATTTT.

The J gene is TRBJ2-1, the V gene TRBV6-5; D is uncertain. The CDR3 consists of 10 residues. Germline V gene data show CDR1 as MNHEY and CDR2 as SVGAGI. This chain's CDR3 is CASGLYEQFF. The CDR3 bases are TGTGCTTCGGGCTTGTATGAGCAGTTCTTC.

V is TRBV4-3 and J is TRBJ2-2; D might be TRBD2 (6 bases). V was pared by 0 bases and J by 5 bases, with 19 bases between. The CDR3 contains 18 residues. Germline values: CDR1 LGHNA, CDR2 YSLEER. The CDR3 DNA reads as TGCGCCAGCAGCCAAGACTACTTGGGTCGGGGGTATACCGGGGAGCTGTTTTTT. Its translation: CASSQDYLGRGYTGELFF.

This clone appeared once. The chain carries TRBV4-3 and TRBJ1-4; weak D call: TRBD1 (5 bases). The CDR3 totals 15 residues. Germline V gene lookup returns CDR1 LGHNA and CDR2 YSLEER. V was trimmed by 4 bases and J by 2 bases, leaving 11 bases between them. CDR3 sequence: CASSLEQGTNEKLFF. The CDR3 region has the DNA TGCGCCAGCAGCCTCGAGCAGGGCACTAATGAAAAACTGTTTTTT.

The CDR3 coding sequence is TGTGCCAGCACGACGGGGCCCCTGAGCTATGGCTACACCTTC. Protein sequence: CASTTGPLSYGYTF. The V gene is TRBV2, the J gene TRBJ1-2; a weak D match, TRBD1 (5 bases). The CDR3 is made up of 14 amino acids. Trimming stripped 7 bases from V and 4 bases from J, with 16 bases between. In germline, CDR1 is SNHLY, CDR2 FYNNEI.